The 4 T cell receptor beta chains below were found in one sample sequenced in a study of cytomegalovirus exposure and HLA in healthy donors. The primer mix had 60 Vbeta and 13 Jbeta primers. The method was immunoSEQ multiplex PCR; TCRdb's version includes in-frame clones alone and lacks a portion of them. The data contain 110,000 to 150,000 clones, around 80% of them singletons. Material: PBMCs. Receptors originate from a male donor in good health and CMV-seropositive.

J is TRBJ2-7 and V is TRBV7-2; 10 bases map to TRBD2. The CDR3 consists of 14 residues. The V gene end was trimmed by 2 bases and the J gene end by 4 bases; junction bases not matched to a gene: 2. Looked up from germline, CDR1 is SGHTA and CDR2 is FQGNSA. DNA for the CDR3: TGTGCCAGCAGCTTAAGCGGGAGGGGGTACGAGCAGTACTTC. It encodes CASSLSGRGYEQYF.

This chain joins TRBV12-5 and TRBJ2-1; 8 nucleotides agree with TRBD2. Per the germline V gene, CDR1 is LGHNT and CDR2 is FRNRAP. The CDR3 extends over 20 amino acids. With V trimmed by 1 base and J by 1 base, 15 bases remained unmatched. CDR3 amino acids: CASGLETLAEIKASYNEQFF. CDR3 bases: TGTGCTAGTGGTTTGGAGACACTAGCGGAGATAAAAGCTTCCTACAATGAGCAGTTCTTC.

This clone showed up just once. This CDR3 is CAISLGTGAYGYTF. Here the CDR3 DNA reads TGTGCCATCAGCCTAGGGACAGGGGCCTATGGCTACACCTTC. V and J are TRBV10-3 and TRBJ1-2; the match to TRBD1 covers 10 bases. Germline trimming cut 6 bases from V and 4 bases from J; bases unmatched to any gene: 5. CDR3 length: 14 amino acids. From germline, CDR1 is ENHRY and CDR2 SYGVKD.

V usage is TRBV7-9 and J usage is TRBJ2-1, with TRBD1 matching over 7 bases. The J segment lost 5 bases and the V segment lost 2 bases, leaving 12 bases of the junction unmatched. CDR3 length: 17 residues. Germline CDR1 reads SEHNR; CDR2 reads FQNEAQ (reference sequence). The CDR3 DNA sequence: TGTGCCAGCAGCTTACCGGAACAGGGGCGGCGGCACAATGAGCAGTTCTTC. It yields the protein CASSLPEQGRRHNEQFF.